The present entry profiles one TCR beta chain with its context. The antigen is unknown. The data were obtained in a study of response to subunit inactivated influenza vaccine. General observations from the study: The study's authors posited that every seasonal influenza vaccination enlists few new T cells.

MiXCR, applied by TCRdb to the RT-PCR reads, yields one record per CDR3 protein. The sample holds 450,000 to 600,000 distinct CDR3 sequences, around 8% seen once. The clonotype originates from a man in his fifties or sixties who received an inactivated influenza vaccine. The sequencing here drew on PBMCs from blood, taken about 24 months after vaccination.

CDR3: CASSFMRRTSVWIAYNEQFF. CDR3 in DNA: TGTGCCAGCAGTTTCATGCGTAGGACTAGCGTGTGGATAGCCTACAATGAGCAGTTCTTC. The chain couples TRBV28 to TRBJ2-1; 9 bases map to TRBD2. The CDR3 totals 20 residues. CDR1 and CDR2 (germline): MDHEN, SYDVKM. Trimming took 3 bases from V and 2 from J; bases not matched to a gene: 17.